This entry lists 31 T cell receptor beta chains sequenced from one sample in a study of cytomegalovirus exposure and HLA in healthy donors (dated by TCRdb to about 2017). The library came from the immunoSEQ multiplex PCR assay. For the multiplex PCR, a mixture combining 60 forward primers for TCR Vbeta segments and 13 reverse primers for TCR Jbeta segments was used. This immuneACCESS table, as held by TCRdb, lists in-frame sequences with V and J called but not all clones. Of the missing ones, under half trace to an unresolved V gene in checked studies; the others have no known cause. The sample profile shows approximately 170,000 clones; approximately 70% of them were found once. The leading ten clones occupy under 5.5% of the sample. Material for sequencing was PBMCs. These receptors were obtained from a woman aged 18-29 years in good health and CMV-seropositive.

Note on this clone: One end of the junction fails to match germline, which may point to a read error. J is TRBJ1-6 and V is TRBV6-1; 8 bases align to TRBD1. Germline CDR1 MNHNS, CDR2 SASEGT. This CDR3 has 13 amino acids. The CDR3: CASSEDVAGQGYF. The CDR3 DNA reads TGTGCCAGCAGTGAAGACGTCGCCGGACAGGGATACTTT.

The chain links TRBV19 to TRBJ2-1; D is ambiguous. The V end lost 4 bases, the J end lost 2 bases, and 6 bases lay between the germline ends. Germline V gene lookup returns CDR1 LNHDA and CDR2 SQIVND (reference sequence). The CDR3 covers 13 residues. The CDR3 region is CASSTVTYNEQFF. The CDR3 DNA is TGTGCCAGTAGTACGGTTACCTACAATGAGCAGTTCTTC.

This chain connects TRBV7-9 to TRBJ1-2; TRBD1 is a possible D gene (5 bases). V lost 5 bases and J 5 bases, leaving 15 bases between the germline ends. Germline V gene sequence: CDR1 SEHNR, CDR2 FQNEAQ (reference sequence). The CDR3 has 14 amino acids. The CDR3 spells CASSPAQETYGYTF. The CDR3 coding sequence is TGTGCCAGCAGCCCAGCACAGGAGACTTATGGCTACACCTTC.

V usage is TRBV23-1 and J usage is TRBJ1-2; the D gene is possibly TRBD1 (5 bases). TRBV23-1 is annotated as an ORF whose role is uncertain. The V end lost 3 bases, the J end lost 2 bases, and 31 bases lay between the germline ends. CDR3 length equals 21 residues. The CDR3 protein is CASSHHRIGAAGLYSNYGYTF. The CDR3 DNA reads as TGCGCCAGCAGTCACCACCGAATTGGGGCTGCGGGACTGTATTCGAACTATGGCTACACCTTC.

This rearrangement joins TRBV10-3 to TRBJ2-7; 9 bases align to TRBD2. Germline V lookup: CDR1 ENHRY, CDR2 SYGVKD. The CDR3 is made up of 13 amino acids. Trimming at V came to 7 bases and at J to 3 bases, leaving 4 bases not matched to a gene. This CDR3 reads CAITAGGIYEQYF. The CDR3 bases are TGTGCCATCACGGCGGGGGGGATCTACGAGCAGTACTTC.

This clone was observed a handful of times. The V and J genes are TRBV6-1 and TRBJ2-1, with no clear D. The V and J ends lost 4 bases and 3 bases respectively, with 7 bases between them. CDR3 length equals 13 residues. In germline, CDR1 is MNHNS, CDR2 SASEGT. The DNA of the CDR3 is TGTGCCAGCAGTGCGTTCAGCTACAATGAGCAGTTCTTC. Protein sequence: CASSAFSYNEQFF.

The V call is TRBV6-5, the J call TRBJ1-6; the D gene is possibly TRBD1 (5 bases). CDR1 is MNHEY, CDR2 SVGAGI, per germline. The CDR3 totals 15 residues. V lost 2 bases and J 10 bases, leaving 15 bases between the germline ends. The DNA of the CDR3 is TGTGCCAGCAGTTACAGAGGAGGGACGGGCTCACCCCTCCACTTT. It translates to CASSYRGGTGSPLHF.

The table lists this clone with a few counts. V usage is TRBV6-5 and J usage is TRBJ1-3; 9 bases map to TRBD1. The CDR3 covers 15 residues. CDR1 is MNHEY and CDR2 is SVGAGI in the germline V gene. The ends lost 6 bases at V and 3 bases at J; junction bases unmatched: 6. CDR3 nucleotides: TGTGCCAGCAGCGAACAGGGGGCGCATGGAAACACCATATATTTT. Its translation is CASSEQGAHGNTIYF.

The CDR3 sequence is CSVLLLAHEQFF. In nucleotides, the CDR3 is TGCAGCGTTCTACTACTAGCGCATGAGCAGTTCTTC. The rearrangement uses TRBV29-1 and TRBJ2-1; 7 nucleotides agree with TRBD2. Germline-derived CDR1 and CDR2 are SQVTM and ANQGSEA. Trimming took 5 bases from V and 8 from J; bases not matched to a gene: 6. This CDR3 region has 12 residues.

Only a few counts were recorded for this clone. The chain has TRBV7-2 and TRBJ1-1; TRBD1 agrees at 9 bases. Germline V gene data show CDR1 as SGHTA and CDR2 as FQGNSA. Unmatched junction bases numbered 7, after V lost 5 bases and J lost 3 bases. This CDR3 has 15 residues. Here the CDR3 reads CASSPPGTGHTEAFF. CDR3 in DNA: TGTGCCAGCAGCCCACCTGGGACAGGGCACACTGAAGCTTTCTTT.

The chain combines TRBV7-2 with TRBJ2-2; D remains unclear. The V and J ends lost 5 bases and 3 bases respectively, with 7 bases between them. The CDR3 loop spans 13 amino acids. Looked up from germline, CDR1 is SGHTA and CDR2 is FQGNSA. The CDR3 protein is CASSVSYTGELFF. The CDR3 coding sequence is TGTGCCAGCAGCGTGTCTTACACCGGGGAGCTGTTTTTT.

This chain joins TRBV4-3 and TRBJ2-5, with 7 bases that match TRBD1. The junction had 10 bases not matched to a gene; V was cut back by 4 bases and J by 5 bases. The CDR3 length is 15 residues. CDR1 is LGHNA and CDR2 is YSLEER in the germline V gene. CDR3 DNA sequence: TGCGCCAGCAGCCTCGGGACAGTTAACGGGGAGACCCAGTACTTC. Its translation: CASSLGTVNGETQYF.

The table lists this clone with a count of one. The chain employs TRBV2 and TRBJ2-7; 9 bases are a match to TRBD1. The CDR3 totals 15 residues. V dropped 6 bases and J dropped 1; count of bases not matched to a gene: 7. Germline loops: CDR1 SNHLY, CDR2 FYNNEI. For the CDR3, the DNA is TGTGCCAGCAGGCTAGACAGGGGGGAATCCTACGAGCAGTACTTC. Protein: CASRLDRGESYEQYF.

CDR3 amino acids: CASSQDISGQSGNTIYF. CDR3 in DNA: TGCGCCAGCAGCCAAGATATCTCCGGACAGTCTGGAAACACCATATATTTT. This chain links TRBV4-1 with TRBJ1-3; perhaps TRBD1 as D (6 bases). The germline V gene encodes CDR1 MGHRA and CDR2 YSYEKL. The V end lost 0 bases, the J end lost 1 base, and 13 bases lay between the germline ends. This CDR3 is built from 17 residues.

The CDR3 bases are TGTGCCAGCAGTGAAGCGCTTGGGGGCGGCTCTGGAAACACCATATATTTT. Translation gives CASSEALGGGSGNTIYF. The chain is built from TRBV2 and TRBJ1-3; weak D call: TRBD1 (6 bases). V was trimmed by 0 bases and J by 0 bases, leaving 12 bases between them. CDR1 is SNHLY and CDR2 is FYNNEI in the germline V gene. CDR3 length: 17 residues.

The chain joins TRBV4-2 to TRBJ1-2, with a weak D call TRBD1 (5 bases). Trimming shortened V by 0 bases and J by 8 bases, and 22 bases separated the two germline ends. Germline CDR1 reads LGHNA; CDR2 reads YNFKEQ. The CDR3 extends over 17 amino acids. CDR3 sequence (DNA): TGTGCCAGCAGCCAAGATGGACGGGGGTTGAGTGCTTACGGCTACACCTTC. Amino acids: CASSQDGRGLSAYGYTF.

The rearrangement joins TRBV29-1 to TRBJ1-1, with 9 bases aligning to TRBD1. J lost 5 bases, V lost 4 bases, and 8 bases had no gene match. CDR3 length: 14 amino acids. Germline CDR1 SQVTM, CDR2 ANQGSEA. The CDR3 protein is CSVATGGRGTEAFF. CDR3 nucleotide sequence: TGCAGCGTTGCTACAGGGGGCAGAGGGACTGAAGCTTTCTTT.

V gene TRBV9 combines with J gene TRBJ1-1, with 9 bases that match TRBD1. Germline CDR1 is SGDLS and CDR2 is YYNGEE. V was clipped by 4 bases and J by 2 bases; unmatched bases: 9. The CDR3 is 16 residues long. CDR3 loop: CASSPRTGDTNTEAFF. The CDR3 coding sequence is TGTGCCAGCAGCCCAAGGACAGGGGATACAAACACTGAAGCTTTCTTT.

The chain couples TRBV18 to TRBJ2-5; D may be TRBD1 (6 bases). CDR1 and CDR2 (germline): KGHSH, LQKENI. Between the trimmed V and J ends, which lost 3 bases and 5 bases, there was a span of 10 bases. This CDR3 comprises 13 residues. CDR3 nucleotide sequence: TGTGCCAGCTCACCGCGGCAGGGGGAGACCCAGTACTTC. It translates to CASSPRQGETQYF. The complete variable domain, with remaining parts taken from reference TRBV18 and TRBJ2-5, reads NAGVMQNPRHLVRRRGQEARLRCSPMKGHSHVYWYRQLPEEGLKFMVYLQKENIIDESGMPKERFSAEFPKEGPSILRIQQVVRGDSAAYFCASSPRQGETQYFGPGTRLLVL.

The chain carries TRBV30 and TRBJ2-7; D is possibly TRBD2 (6 bases). Germline V gives CDR1 GTSNPN, CDR2 SVGIG (reference sequence). The V gene lost 0 bases and the J gene lost 7 bases, with 16 bases spanning the gap. This CDR3 comprises 14 residues. CDR3 in amino acids: CAWSVQRWGEEQYF. For the CDR3, the DNA is TGTGCCTGGAGTGTACAAAGGTGGGGGGAAGAGCAGTACTTC.

This chain joins TRBV11-2 and TRBJ1-2; D is uncertain. V lost 1 base and J lost 7, with 22 bases in between. Germline lookup yields CDR1 SGHAT and CDR2 FQNNGV. CDR3 size: 17 residues. In DNA, the CDR3 is TGTGCCAGCAGCTTAGCGCACGGACTCCTAGCCTCTCTTGGCTACACCTTC. This encodes CASSLAHGLLASLGYTF.

The chain combines TRBV12-5 with TRBJ1-1; D might be TRBD1 (5 bases). The ends were cut back, 5 bases at V and 0 bases at J, with 22 bases in the middle. Germline values: CDR1 LGHNT, CDR2 FRNRAP. The CDR3 totals 18 residues. DNA of the CDR3: TGTGCTAGTGGTCGCGGCACAGGAATCGGTGTCATGAACACTGAAGCTTTCTTT. Amino acid sequence: CASGRGTGIGVMNTEAFF.

This clone was observed a few times. CDR3 nucleotides: TGTGCCAGCAGCTTGGAAGGACAGAAGAACACTGAAGCTTTCTTT. Translating gives CASSLEGQKNTEAFF. V and J are TRBV5-4 and TRBJ1-1; possible D gene TRBD1, 6 bases. The CDR3 covers 15 residues. V lost 0 bases and J lost 1, with 10 bases in between. CDR1 and CDR2 (germline): SGHNT, YYREEE (reference sequence).

The rearrangement uses TRBV5-1 and TRBJ2-7; D possibly corresponds to TRBD1 (6 bases). The length of the CDR3 is 16 residues. Trimming took off 4 bases at V and 6 bases at J, with 23 bases between the two ends. The V gene's germline CDR1 is SGHRS and CDR2 YFSETQ. The CDR3 spells CASSPNGQIRGGEQYF. The DNA for the CDR3 is TGCGCCAGCAGCCCGAACGGACAGATACGAGGGGGCGAGCAGTACTTC.

The gene calls are TRBV5-6 and TRBJ1-2; D unresolved. CDR3 length: 13 residues. Germline lookup yields CDR1 SGHDT and CDR2 YYEEEE. Trimming pared 0 bases from V and 13 bases from J, leaving 16 bases between. In DNA, the CDR3 is TGTGCCAGCAGCTTGGGTGGGCAAGGTGTCTCCACCTTC. This sequence encodes CASSLGGQGVSTF.

The rearrangement links TRBV12-5 to TRBJ1-2; 10 nucleotides align to TRBD1. Germline V CDR1 and CDR2: LGHNT, FRNRAP. The CDR3 has 15 residues. The ends lost 1 base at V and 6 bases at J; junction bases unmatched: 5. CDR3 nucleotides: TGTGCTAGTGGTTTGGAGCGACAGGGGGCGCATGGCTACACCTTC. Encoded protein: CASGLERQGAHGYTF.

CDR3 protein: CASSLGGHAGYEQYF. CDR3 nucleotides: TGCGCCAGCAGCTTGGGAGGGCACGCCGGATACGAGCAGTACTTC. The gene calls are TRBV5-1 and TRBJ2-7; the D gene is possibly TRBD2 (5 bases). The V gene lost 0 bases and the J gene lost 4 bases, with 14 bases spanning the gap. The CDR3 length is 15 residues. Germline lookup yields CDR1 SGHRS and CDR2 YFSETQ.

This clone was found a few times. The V and J genes are TRBV4-3 and TRBJ2-7; D might be TRBD2 (6 bases). The CDR3 totals 16 residues. V lost 0 bases to trimming and J lost 6 bases, with 18 bases between them. Germline V gene lookup returns CDR1 LGHNA and CDR2 YSLEER. CDR3: CASSQERRGDTCEQYF. In DNA form, the CDR3 reads TGCGCCAGCAGCCAAGAACGGCGCGGGGATACCTGCGAGCAGTACTTC.

This rearrangement joins TRBV6-4 to TRBJ2-3; 7 bases line up with TRBD2. V lost 6 bases, J lost 0 bases, and 6 bases stayed unmatched. The CDR3 is 15 residues long. Germline values: CDR1 MRHNA, CDR2 SNTAGT. The CDR3 bases are TGTGCCAGCAGGCCGGGGGGTACTAGCACAGATACGCAGTATTTT. This encodes CASRPGGTSTDTQYF.

The chain uses TRBV13 and TRBJ1-1; D gene unclear. This CDR3 is built from 14 residues. Trimming stripped 0 bases from V and 0 bases from J, with 5 bases between. Germline V gives CDR1 PRHDT, CDR2 FYEKMQ (reference sequence). CDR3 DNA sequence: TGTGCCAGCAGCTTAGGGGCCCTGAACACTGAAGCTTTCTTT. Amino acids: CASSLGALNTEAFF. Combining the CDR3 with reference TRBV13 and TRBJ1-1 gives the whole variable domain AAGVIQSPRHLIKEKRETATLKCYPIPRHDTVYWYQQGPGQDPQFLISFYEKMQSDKGSIPDRFSAQQFSDYHSELNMSSLELGDSALYFCASSLGALNTEAFFGQGTRLTVV.

The chain recombines TRBV5-1 with TRBJ1-2; TRBD1 matches at 7 bases. Germline V gene lookup returns CDR1 SGHRS and CDR2 YFSETQ. V was clipped by 0 bases and J by 3 bases; unmatched bases: 5. The CDR3 has 15 residues. The CDR3 nucleotides read TGCGCCAGCAGCTTGGAGGGGGCTCGCGACTATGGCTACACCTTC. The encoded protein is CASSLEGARDYGYTF.